This TCR beta chain comes out of a study of blood T cell repertoires in COVID-19. The overall study: Collection of acute and convalescent COVID-19 samples took place in the United States, Italy and Spain.

Some clones are missing from TCRdb's copy, which holds only in-frame ones; the method was immunoSEQ multiplex PCR. Among 150,000 to 160,000 clones listed, under 85% were seen once. Between the trimmed V and J ends, which lost 5 bases and 10 bases, there was a span of 12 bases. The length of the CDR3 is 12 residues. CDR1 SGHTA and CDR2 FQGNSA come from the germline V gene. This clone was observed once. The TCR originated in a man between 60 and 75 years old with COVID-19, enrolled during active disease. The V gene is TRBV7-2, the J gene TRBJ2-1; D is undetermined. Sequenced sample: peripheral blood. DNA of the CDR3: TGTGCCAGCAGCCCCCCCTTCGGGGAGCAGTTCTTC. This sequence encodes CASSPPFGEQFF.